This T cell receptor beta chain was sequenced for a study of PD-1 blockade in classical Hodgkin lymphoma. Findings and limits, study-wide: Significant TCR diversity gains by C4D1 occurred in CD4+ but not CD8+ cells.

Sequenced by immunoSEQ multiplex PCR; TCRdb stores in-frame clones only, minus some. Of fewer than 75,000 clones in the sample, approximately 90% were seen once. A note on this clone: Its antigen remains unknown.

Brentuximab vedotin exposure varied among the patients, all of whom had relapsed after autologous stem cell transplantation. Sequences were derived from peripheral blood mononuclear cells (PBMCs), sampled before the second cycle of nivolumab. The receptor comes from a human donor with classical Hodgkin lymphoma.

The chain's CDR3 is CASSFRGGTEAFF. The CDR3 nucleotides read TGTGCCAGCAGCTTCCGGGGCGGCACTGAAGCTTTCTTT. This chain connects TRBV7-8 to TRBJ1-1, with TRBD1 as a possible D gene (5 bases). The germline gives CDR1 SGHVS, CDR2 FQNEAQ. There are 13 residues in the CDR3. Between the trimmed V and J ends, which lost 3 bases and 4 bases, there was a span of 9 bases.